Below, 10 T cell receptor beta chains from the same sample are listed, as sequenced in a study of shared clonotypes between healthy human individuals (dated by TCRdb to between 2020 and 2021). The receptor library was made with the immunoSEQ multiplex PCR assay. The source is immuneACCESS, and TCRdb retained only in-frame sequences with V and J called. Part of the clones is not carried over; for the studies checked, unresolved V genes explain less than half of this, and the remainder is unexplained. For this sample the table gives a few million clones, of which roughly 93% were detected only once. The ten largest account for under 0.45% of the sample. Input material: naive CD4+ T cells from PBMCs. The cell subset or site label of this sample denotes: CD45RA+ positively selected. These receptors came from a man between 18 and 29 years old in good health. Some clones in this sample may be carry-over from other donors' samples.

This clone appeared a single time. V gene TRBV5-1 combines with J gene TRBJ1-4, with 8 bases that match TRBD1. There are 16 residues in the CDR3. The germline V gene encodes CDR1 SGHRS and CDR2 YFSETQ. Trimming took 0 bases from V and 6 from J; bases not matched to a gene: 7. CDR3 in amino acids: CASSLGQGARDEKLFF. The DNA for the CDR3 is TGCGCCAGCAGCTTGGGGCAGGGGGCGCGGGATGAAAAACTGTTTTTT.

In DNA, the CDR3 is TGTGCCTCCCAGGTAGGGGGCAATCAGCCCCAGCATTTT. Its translation is CASQVGGNQPQHF. J is TRBJ1-5 and V is TRBV6-1; D is possibly TRBD1 (5 bases). The CDR3 contains 13 residues. Between the trimmed V and J ends, which lost 11 bases and 2 bases, there was a span of 13 bases. The V gene's germline CDR1 is MNHNS and CDR2 SASEGT.

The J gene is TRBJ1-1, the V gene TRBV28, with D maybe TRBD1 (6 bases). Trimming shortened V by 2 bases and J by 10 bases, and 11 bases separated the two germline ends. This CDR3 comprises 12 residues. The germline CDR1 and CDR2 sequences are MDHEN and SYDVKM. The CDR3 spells CASSLRGGGAFF. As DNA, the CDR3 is TGTGCCAGCAGTTTAAGGGGAGGGGGAGCTTTCTTT. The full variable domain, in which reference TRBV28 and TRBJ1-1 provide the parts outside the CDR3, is DVKVTQSSRYLVKRTGEKVFLECVQDMDHENMFWYRQDPGLGLRLIYFSYDVKMKEKGDIPEGYSVSREKKERFSLILESASTNQTSMYLCASSLRGGGAFFGQGTRLTVV.

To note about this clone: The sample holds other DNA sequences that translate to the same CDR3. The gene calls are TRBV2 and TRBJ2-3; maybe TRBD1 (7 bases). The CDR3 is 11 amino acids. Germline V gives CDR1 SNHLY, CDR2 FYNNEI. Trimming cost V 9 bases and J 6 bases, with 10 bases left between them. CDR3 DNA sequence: TGTGCCAGTGCAGGGGGGGATACGCAGTATTTT. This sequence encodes CASAGGDTQYF.

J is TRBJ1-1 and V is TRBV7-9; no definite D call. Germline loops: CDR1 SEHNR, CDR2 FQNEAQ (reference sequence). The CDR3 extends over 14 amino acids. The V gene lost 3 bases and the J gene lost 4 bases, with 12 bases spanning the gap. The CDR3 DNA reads TGTGCCAGCAGCTTCCACAGCGTCCTCACTGAAGCTTTCTTT. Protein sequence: CASSFHSVLTEAFF.

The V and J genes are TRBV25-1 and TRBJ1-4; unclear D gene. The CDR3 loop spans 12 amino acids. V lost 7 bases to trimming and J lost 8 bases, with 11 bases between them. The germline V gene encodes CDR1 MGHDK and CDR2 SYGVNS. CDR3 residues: CASTQDLEKLFF. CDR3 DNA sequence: TGTGCCAGCACCCAGGATCTCGAAAAACTGTTTTTT.

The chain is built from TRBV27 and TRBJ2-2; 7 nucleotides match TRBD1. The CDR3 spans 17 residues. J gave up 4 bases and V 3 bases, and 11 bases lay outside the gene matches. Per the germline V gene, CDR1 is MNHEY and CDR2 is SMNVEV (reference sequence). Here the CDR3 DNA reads TGTGCCAGCAGTTTCGTCAGGGGCTCAGGGGGCACCGGGGAGCTGTTTTTT. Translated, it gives CASSFVRGSGGTGELFF.

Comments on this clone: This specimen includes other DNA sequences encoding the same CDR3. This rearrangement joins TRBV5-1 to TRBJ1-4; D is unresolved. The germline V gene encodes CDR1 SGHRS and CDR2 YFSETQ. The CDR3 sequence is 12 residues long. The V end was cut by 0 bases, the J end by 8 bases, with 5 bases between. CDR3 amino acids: CASSLDSEKLFF. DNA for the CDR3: TGCGCCAGCAGCTTGGATTCGGAAAAACTGTTTTTT.

CDR3 DNA sequence: TGCGCCAGCAGCGACCAACAGGGAGGTGTGGGGCAGTACTTC. Translated, it gives CASSDQQGGVGQYF. The chain joins TRBV5-1 to TRBJ2-7; D may be TRBD1 or TRBD2 (6 bases each). Germline assignment: CDR1 SGHRS and CDR2 YFSETQ. Trimming left V 4 bases short and J 9 bases short, with 20 bases between. The CDR3 extends over 14 amino acids.

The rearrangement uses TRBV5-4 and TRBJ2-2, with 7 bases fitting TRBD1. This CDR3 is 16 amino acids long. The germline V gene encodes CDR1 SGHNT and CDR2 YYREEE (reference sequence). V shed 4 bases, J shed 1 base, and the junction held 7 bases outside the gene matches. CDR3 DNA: TGTGCCAGCAGCGCCGGACAGGAAAGGAACACCGGGGAGCTGTTTTTT. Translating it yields CASSAGQERNTGELFF.